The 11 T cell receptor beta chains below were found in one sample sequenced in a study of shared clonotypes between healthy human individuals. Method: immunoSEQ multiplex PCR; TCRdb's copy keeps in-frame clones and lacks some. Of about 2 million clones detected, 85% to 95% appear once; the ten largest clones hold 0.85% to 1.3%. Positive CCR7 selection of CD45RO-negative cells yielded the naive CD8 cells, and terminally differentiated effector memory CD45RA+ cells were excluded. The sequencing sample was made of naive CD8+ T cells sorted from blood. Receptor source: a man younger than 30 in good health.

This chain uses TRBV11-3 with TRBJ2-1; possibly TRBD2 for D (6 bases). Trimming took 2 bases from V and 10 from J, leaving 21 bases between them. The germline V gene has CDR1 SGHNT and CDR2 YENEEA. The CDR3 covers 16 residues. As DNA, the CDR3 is TGTGCCAGCAGCTTACCATCACTAGCCTGGGCTGGGGAGCAGTTCTTC. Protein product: CASSLPSLAWAGEQFF.

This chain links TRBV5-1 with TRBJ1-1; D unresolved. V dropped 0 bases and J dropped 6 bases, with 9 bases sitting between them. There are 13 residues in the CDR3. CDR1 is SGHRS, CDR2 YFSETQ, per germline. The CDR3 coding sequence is TGCGCCAGCAGCTTGGACAGTTTTTCTGAAGCTTTCTTT. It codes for CASSLDSFSEAFF.

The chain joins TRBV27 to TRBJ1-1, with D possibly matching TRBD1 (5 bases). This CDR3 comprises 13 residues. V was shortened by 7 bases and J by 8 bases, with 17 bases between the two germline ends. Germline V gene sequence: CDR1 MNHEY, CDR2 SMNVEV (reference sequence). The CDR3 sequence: CASKDPGFREAFF. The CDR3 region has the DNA TGTGCCAGCAAGGACCCAGGGTTTAGGGAAGCTTTCTTT.

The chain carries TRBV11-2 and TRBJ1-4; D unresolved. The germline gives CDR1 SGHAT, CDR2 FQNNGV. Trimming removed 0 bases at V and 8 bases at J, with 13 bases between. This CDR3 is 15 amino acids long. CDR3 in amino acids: CASSLDLGLSEKLFF. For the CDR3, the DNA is TGTGCCAGCAGCTTAGATCTAGGACTCAGCGAAAAACTGTTTTTT.

The CDR3 nucleotides are TGTGCCAGCAGTTTGACAGGGGCGAATTCACCCCTCCACTTT. Amino acid sequence: CASSLTGANSPLHF. This chain joins TRBV27 and TRBJ1-6; 8 nucleotides align to TRBD1. Germline CDR1 is MNHEY and CDR2 is SMNVEV (reference sequence). Germline trimming cut 3 bases from V and 7 bases from J; bases unmatched to any gene: 2. This CDR3 is built from 14 residues.

This chain's CDR3 is CASTNGGNTEAFF. CDR3 sequence (DNA): TGTGCCAGCACAAACGGGGGCAACACTGAAGCTTTCTTT. The chain recombines TRBV6-5 with TRBJ1-1; maybe TRBD1 (6 bases). The length of the CDR3 is 13 residues. CDR1 and CDR2 (germline): MNHEY, SVGAGI. The V and J ends lost 7 bases and 2 bases respectively, with 11 bases between them.

The DNA of the CDR3 is TGTGCCAGCAGCCCCAGCGGGAGGGCCACAGATACGCAGTATTTT. This encodes CASSPSGRATDTQYF. The V call is TRBV14, the J call TRBJ2-3; 10 nucleotides match TRBD2. There are 15 residues in the CDR3. Germline V lookup: CDR1 SGHDN, CDR2 FVKESK. V shed 4 bases and J 2 bases; nucleotides not matched to a gene: 3.

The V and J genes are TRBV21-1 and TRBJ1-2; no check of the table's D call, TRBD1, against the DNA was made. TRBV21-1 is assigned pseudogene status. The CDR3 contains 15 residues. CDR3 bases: TGTGCCAGCAGCAGGAGACAGGGGAAAGCTATGGGCTACACCTTC. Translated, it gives CASSRRQGKAMGYTF.

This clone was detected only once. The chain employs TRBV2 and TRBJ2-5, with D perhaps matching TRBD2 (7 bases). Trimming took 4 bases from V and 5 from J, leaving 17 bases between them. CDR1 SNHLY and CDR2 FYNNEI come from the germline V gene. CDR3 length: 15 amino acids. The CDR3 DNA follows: TGTGCCAGCAGTGGATTAGGGGGGGAGTGGGAGACCCAGTACTTC. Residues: CASSGLGGEWETQYF.

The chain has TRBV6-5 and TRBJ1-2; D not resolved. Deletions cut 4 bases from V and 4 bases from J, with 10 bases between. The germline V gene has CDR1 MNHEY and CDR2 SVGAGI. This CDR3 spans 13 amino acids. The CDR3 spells CASSLKGFYGYTF. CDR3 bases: TGTGCCAGCAGTTTGAAAGGGTTCTATGGCTACACCTTC.

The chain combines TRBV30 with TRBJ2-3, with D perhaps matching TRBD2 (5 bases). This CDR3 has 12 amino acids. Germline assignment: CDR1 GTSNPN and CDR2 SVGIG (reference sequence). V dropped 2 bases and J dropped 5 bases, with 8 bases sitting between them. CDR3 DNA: TGTGCCTGGAGTACCGGGGAAGATACGCAGTATTTT. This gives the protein CAWSTGEDTQYF.